These 17 T cell receptor beta chains originate from one sample sequenced in a study of T cell responses to AZD1222 COVID-19 vaccine. Assay: immunoSEQ multiplex PCR; the TCRdb copy retains only in-frame clones and omits some. The repertoire includes 75,000 to 100,000 clones, 80% to 90% of them detected once, and roughly 1.7% sits in the top ten. Sample: peripheral blood, taken on day 0 of AZD1222 vaccination. The receptors were sampled from an adult in good health.

This clone showed up just a few times. J is TRBJ2-1 and V is TRBV10-1; 9 nucleotides line up with TRBD1. Germline lookup yields CDR1 WNHNN and CDR2 SYGVQD (reference sequence). V trimming: 6 bases; J trimming: 13 bases; junction bases outside the gene matches: 4. This CDR3 spans 11 amino acids. As DNA, the CDR3 is TGCGCCAGCAGGGGACAGGGAGAACAGTTCTTC. Translated, it gives CASRGQGEQFF.

The V gene is TRBV30, the J gene TRBJ1-2; 7 nucleotides align to TRBD1. Germline loops: CDR1 GTSNPN, CDR2 SVGIG (reference sequence). J was trimmed by 3 bases and V by 5 bases; bases with no gene match: 9. The CDR3 is 14 residues long. This CDR3 reads CAWGGQTSYYGYTF. The CDR3 coding sequence is TGTGCCTGGGGGGGACAGACTTCTTACTATGGCTACACCTTC.

The chain combines TRBV2 with TRBJ2-5, with D perhaps TRBD2 (6 bases). CDR3 size: 15 residues. Germline V CDR1 and CDR2: SNHLY, FYNNEI. V lost 7 bases to trimming and J lost 2 bases, with 17 bases between them. CDR3: CASTPGSSGQETQYF. CDR3 coding DNA: TGTGCCAGCACCCCCGGGAGTAGCGGACAAGAGACCCAGTACTTC.

V and J are TRBV4-3 and TRBJ2-2; D gene uncertain. The V end was cut by 3 bases, the J end by 3 bases, with 17 bases between. Germline CDR1 is LGHNA and CDR2 is YSLEER. The CDR3 length is 17 residues. The CDR3 DNA follows: TGCGCCAGCAGCCATCCCGAAGTAGCTGGCGACACCGGGGAGCTGTTTTTT. This encodes CASSHPEVAGDTGELFF.

The chain is built from TRBV6-5 and TRBJ1-4; possible D gene TRBD1, 6 bases. The CDR3 is 16 residues long. V was shortened by 4 bases and J by 4 bases, with 16 bases between the two germline ends. CDR1 and CDR2 from the germline V gene are MNHEY and SVGAGI. CDR3 residues: CASSSSSQGLNEKLFF. DNA of the CDR3: TGTGCCAGCAGTTCTTCATCTCAGGGGCTTAATGAAAAACTGTTTTTT.

The chain combines TRBV5-1 with TRBJ2-7; D is perhaps TRBD1 (6 bases). The CDR3 totals 17 residues. Trimming removed 0 bases from V and 5 bases from J, with 21 bases in between. Germline V lookup: CDR1 SGHRS, CDR2 YFSETQ. This CDR3 reads CASSLGVQGYTTDEQYF. CDR3 DNA: TGCGCCAGCAGCTTGGGGGTACAGGGTTACACGACCGACGAGCAGTACTTC.

The chain carries TRBV11-2 and TRBJ2-1; TRBD2 matches at 14 bases. CDR3 length: 16 amino acids. The V gene end was trimmed by 3 bases and the J gene end by 8 bases; junction bases not matched to a gene: 6. Germline CDR1 reads SGHAT; CDR2 reads FQNNGV. This CDR3 reads CASSFVGLAGVDEQFF. The CDR3 region has the DNA TGTGCCAGCAGCTTCGTGGGACTAGCGGGGGTCGATGAGCAGTTCTTC.

The chain recombines TRBV7-2 with TRBJ1-5, with a weak D call TRBD1 (5 bases). The CDR3 consists of 15 residues. The V end lost 1 base, the J end lost 2 bases, and 9 bases lay between the germline ends. The germline V gene encodes CDR1 SGHTA and CDR2 FQGNSA. CDR3 sequence reads: CASSLVVGGNQPQHF. Written as DNA, the CDR3 is TGTGCCAGCAGCTTAGTCGTGGGGGGCAATCAGCCCCAGCATTTT. Supplemented by reference TRBV7-2 and TRBJ1-5, the full variable domain reads GAGVSQSPSNKVTEKGKDVELRCDPISGHTALYWYRQSLGQGLEFLIYFQGNSAPDKSGLPSDRFSAERTGGSVSTLTIQRTQQEDSAVYLCASSLVVGGNQPQHFGDGTRLSIL.

This sequence joins TRBV11-2 and TRBJ1-1, with 7 bases identical to TRBD1. With V trimmed by 5 bases and J by 11 bases, 11 bases remained unmatched. This CDR3 has 13 residues. Germline V gene lookup returns CDR1 SGHAT and CDR2 FQNNGV. The CDR3 is CASSERQGLRAFF. DNA of the CDR3: TGTGCCAGCAGCGAGAGACAGGGTCTGCGGGCTTTCTTT. Together with reference TRBV11-2 and TRBJ1-1, the CDR3 gives the full variable domain: EAGVAQSPRYKIIEKRQSVAFWCNPISGHATLYWYQQILGQGPKLLIQFQNNGVVDDSQLPKDRFSAERLKGVDSTLKIQPAKLEDSAVYLCASSERQGLRAFFGQGTRLTVV.

The chain recombines TRBV21-1 with TRBJ2-1; the table's D gene call, TRBD2, was not cross checked with the DNA. TRBV21-1 is a recognized pseudogene. The CDR3 spans 13 residues. CDR3 region: CASGRGSSGEQFF. CDR3 nucleotide sequence: TGTGCCAGCGGAAGAGGGAGCTCCGGTGAGCAGTTCTTC.

V and J are TRBV2 and TRBJ2-7, with TRBD1 matching 7 bases. Germline V lookup: CDR1 SNHLY, CDR2 FYNNEI. J gave up 3 bases and V 4 bases, and 3 bases lay outside the gene matches. This CDR3 has 13 residues. The CDR3 nucleotides are TGTGCCAGCAGTGGGGACAGCCACTACGAGCAGTACTTC. Its translation: CASSGDSHYEQYF.

The chain uses TRBV3-1 (or the pseudogene TRBV3-2) and TRBJ1-2; 9 nucleotides align to TRBD1. The length of the CDR3 is 17 residues. CDR1 and CDR2 (germline): LGHDT, YNNKEL (reference sequence). After removal of 3 bases from V and 1 base from J, the junction contained 9 bases not matched to a gene. For the CDR3, the DNA is TGTGCCAGCAGCCACGCGGGACAGGGAGGAGTTAACTATGGCTACACCTTC. Protein sequence: CASSHAGQGGVNYGYTF.

This chain joins TRBV7-2 and TRBJ2-2; D tentatively reads TRBD1 or TRBD2 (7 bases each). The V gene's germline CDR1 is SGHTA and CDR2 FQGNSA. V lost 6 bases and J 6 bases, leaving 17 bases between the germline ends. This CDR3 has 15 amino acids. The CDR3 loop reads CASRPDREGAGELFF. The CDR3 region has the DNA TGTGCCAGCAGACCCGACAGGGAGGGGGCCGGGGAGCTGTTTTTT.

CDR3 region: CASSLKLAGANEQFF. The CDR3 coding sequence is TGCGCCAGCAGCTTGAAACTAGCGGGGGCCAATGAGCAGTTCTTC. The chain recombines TRBV5-1 with TRBJ2-1; 11 bases align to TRBD2. Germline CDR1 reads SGHRS; CDR2 reads YFSETQ. V lost 1 base to trimming and J lost 6 bases; unmatched junction nucleotides: 3. The CDR3 covers 15 residues.

The V call is TRBV30, the J call TRBJ2-7; 7 positions match TRBD1. The germline V gene encodes CDR1 GTSNPN and CDR2 SVGIG (reference sequence). CDR3 length equals 12 residues. The CDR3 region is CAWGQGAYEQYF. CDR3 in DNA: TGTGCTTGGGGGCAGGGGGCCTACGAGCAGTACTTC.

This chain uses TRBV18 with TRBJ1-2; 9 bases match TRBD1. The CDR3 is 14 residues long. J lost 8 bases, V lost 0 bases, and 4 bases had no gene match. Per germline, CDR1 KGHSH and CDR2 LQKENI. In nucleotides, the CDR3 is TGTGCCAGCTCACCACCGGACAGGGGCCACGGCTACACCTTC. Protein: CASSPPDRGHGYTF.

The rearrangement uses TRBV25-1 and TRBJ1-2; 9 nucleotides align to TRBD1. Germline CDR1 MGHDK, CDR2 SYGVNS. This CDR3 comprises 15 residues. Trimming at V came to 6 bases and at J to 0 bases, leaving 5 bases not matched to a gene. CDR3 region: CASRGYRGPNYGYTF. For the CDR3, the DNA is TGTGCCAGCAGGGGGTACAGGGGGCCTAACTATGGCTACACCTTC.